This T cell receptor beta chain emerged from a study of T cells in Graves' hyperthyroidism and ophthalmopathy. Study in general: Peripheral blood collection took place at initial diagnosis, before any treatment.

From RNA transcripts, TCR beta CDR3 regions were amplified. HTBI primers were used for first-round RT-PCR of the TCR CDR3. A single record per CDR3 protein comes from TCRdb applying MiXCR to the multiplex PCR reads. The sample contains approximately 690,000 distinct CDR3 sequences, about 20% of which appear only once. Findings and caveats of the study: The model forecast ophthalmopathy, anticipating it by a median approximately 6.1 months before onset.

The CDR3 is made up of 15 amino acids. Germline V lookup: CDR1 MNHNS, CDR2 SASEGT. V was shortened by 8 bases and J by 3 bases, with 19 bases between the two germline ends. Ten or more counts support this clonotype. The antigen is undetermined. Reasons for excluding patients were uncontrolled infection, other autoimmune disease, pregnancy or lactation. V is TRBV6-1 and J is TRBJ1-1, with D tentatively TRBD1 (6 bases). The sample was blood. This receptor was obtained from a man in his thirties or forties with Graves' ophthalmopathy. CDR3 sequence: CASVRGVGVDTEAFF. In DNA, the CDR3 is TGTGCCAGCGTCAGGGGTGTAGGAGTGGACACTGAAGCTTTCTTT.